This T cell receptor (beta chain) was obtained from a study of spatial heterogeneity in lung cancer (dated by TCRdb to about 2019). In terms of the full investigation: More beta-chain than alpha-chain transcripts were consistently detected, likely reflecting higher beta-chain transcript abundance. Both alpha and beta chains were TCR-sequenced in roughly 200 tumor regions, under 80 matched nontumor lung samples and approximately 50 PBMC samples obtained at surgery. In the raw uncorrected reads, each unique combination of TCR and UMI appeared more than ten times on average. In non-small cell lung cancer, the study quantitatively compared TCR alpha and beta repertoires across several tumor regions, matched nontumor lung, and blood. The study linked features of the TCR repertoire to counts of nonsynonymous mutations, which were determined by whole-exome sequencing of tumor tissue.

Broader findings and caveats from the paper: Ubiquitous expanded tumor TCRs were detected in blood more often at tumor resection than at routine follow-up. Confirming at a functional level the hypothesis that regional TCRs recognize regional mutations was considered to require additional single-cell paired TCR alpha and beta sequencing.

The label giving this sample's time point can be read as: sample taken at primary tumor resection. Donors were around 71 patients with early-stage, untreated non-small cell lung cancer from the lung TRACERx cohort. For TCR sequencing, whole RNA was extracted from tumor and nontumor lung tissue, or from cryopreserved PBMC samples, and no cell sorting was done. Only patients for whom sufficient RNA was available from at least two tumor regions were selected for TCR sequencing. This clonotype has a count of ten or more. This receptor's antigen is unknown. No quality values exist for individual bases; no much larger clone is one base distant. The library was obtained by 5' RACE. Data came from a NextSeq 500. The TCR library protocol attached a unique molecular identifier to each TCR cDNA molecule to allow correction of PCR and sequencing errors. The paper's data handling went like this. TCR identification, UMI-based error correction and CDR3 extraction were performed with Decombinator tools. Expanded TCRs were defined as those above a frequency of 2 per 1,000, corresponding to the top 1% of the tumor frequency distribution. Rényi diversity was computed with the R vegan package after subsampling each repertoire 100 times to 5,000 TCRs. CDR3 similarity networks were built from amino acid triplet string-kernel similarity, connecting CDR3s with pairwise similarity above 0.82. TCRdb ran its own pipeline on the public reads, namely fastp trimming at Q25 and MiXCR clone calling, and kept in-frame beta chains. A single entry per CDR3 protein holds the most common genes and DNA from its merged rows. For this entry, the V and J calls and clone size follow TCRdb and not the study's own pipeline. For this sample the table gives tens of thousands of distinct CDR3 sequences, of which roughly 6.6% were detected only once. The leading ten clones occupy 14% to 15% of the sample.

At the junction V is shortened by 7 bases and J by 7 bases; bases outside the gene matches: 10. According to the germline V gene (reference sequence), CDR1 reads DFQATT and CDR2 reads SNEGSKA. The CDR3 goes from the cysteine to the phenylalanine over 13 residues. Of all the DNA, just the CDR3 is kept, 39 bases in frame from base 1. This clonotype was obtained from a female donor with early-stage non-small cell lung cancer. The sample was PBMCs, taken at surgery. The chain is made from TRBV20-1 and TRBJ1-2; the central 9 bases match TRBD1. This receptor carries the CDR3 CSVGQGTGRGYTF. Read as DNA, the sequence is TGCAGTGTCGGACAGGGGACTGGTCGTGGCTACACCTTC.